Listed below are T cell receptor beta chains from one sample, sequenced in a study of T cells in localized non-small cell lung cancer. Sequenced by immunoSEQ multiplex PCR; TCRdb stores in-frame clones only, minus some. This sample has about 3,700 clones; 20% to 25% occur once, and the top ten carry roughly 27%. The input for sequencing was lung tumor tissue, taken before any cancer treatment. These receptor sequences come from a woman aged 35 to 70 with stage I lung adenocarcinoma. The CDR3 runs from the conserved cysteine through the conserved F or W. D genes are given only for firm matches. Clone size is shown for a subset of rows, as once, few, many or a class of expanded clone.

d_gene: TRBD1
abundance: few
j_gene: TRBJ2-5
v_gene: TRBV18
CDR3nt: TGTGCCAGCTCACCACGGACAGGGACGGAGACCCAGTACTTC
CDR3aa: CASSPRTGTETQYF

d_gene: .
abundance: .
j_gene: TRBJ2-7
v_gene: TRBV11-3
CDR3nt: TGTGCCAGCAGTCCTCCGGGGACCAGGTGGGTCAACGAGCAGTACTTC
CDR3aa: CASSPPGTRWVNEQYF

d_gene: TRBD1
abundance: few
j_gene: TRBJ1-3
v_gene: TRBV7-6
CDR3nt: TGTGCCAGCAGCTTACAGGGACAGGGGAACTCTGGAAACACCATATATTTT
CDR3aa: CASSLQGQGNSGNTIYF

d_gene: TRBD2
abundance: .
j_gene: TRBJ2-1
v_gene: TRBV15
CDR3nt: TGTGCCACCAGCAGAGAACTAGCGGGAACGAGCTCCTACAATGAGCAGTTCTTC
CDR3aa: CATSRELAGTSSYNEQFF

d_gene: .
abundance: .
j_gene: TRBJ1-2
v_gene: TRBV28
CDR3nt: TGTGCCAGCAGCCTACTCAGGAGGAGACTCTATGGCTACACCTTC
CDR3aa: CASSLLRRRLYGYTF

d_gene: .
abundance: .
j_gene: TRBJ2-1
v_gene: TRBV6-8
CDR3nt: TGTGCCAGCAGTTATTCGGGGTATGGTAGGAATGAGCAGTTCTTC
CDR3aa: CASSYSGYGRNEQFF

d_gene: .
abundance: .
j_gene: TRBJ2-2
v_gene: TRBV1
CDR3nt: .
CDR3aa: CASSQVVGEGTGELFF

d_gene: .
abundance: few
j_gene: TRBJ1-1
v_gene: TRBV6-8
CDR3nt: TGTGCCAGCAGCCTCGACACGAACACTGAAGCTTTCTTT
CDR3aa: CASSLDTNTEAFF

d_gene: .
abundance: medium-sized
j_gene: TRBJ1-1
v_gene: TRBV6-8
CDR3nt: TGTGCCAGCAGTTACAGGCAGGGCATAAGCTTCACTGAAGCTTTCTTT
CDR3aa: CASSYRQGISFTEAFF

d_gene: TRBD2
abundance: medium-sized
j_gene: TRBJ2-3
v_gene: TRBV9
CDR3nt: TGTGCCAGCAGCTATAGCGGGAGGAGCACAGATACGCAGTATTTT
CDR3aa: CASSYSGRSTDTQYF

d_gene: .
abundance: medium-sized
j_gene: TRBJ1-1
v_gene: TRBV11-3
CDR3nt: TGTGCCAGCAGCCCAGCCTGCCCGGGGGATGCTGAAGCTTTCTTT
CDR3aa: CASSPACPGDAEAFF

d_gene: TRBD1
abundance: few
j_gene: TRBJ2-7
v_gene: TRBV19
CDR3nt: TGTGCCAGTAGCAGGGGGTTCCAGTCCTACGAGCAGTACTTC
CDR3aa: CASSRGFQSYEQYF

d_gene: TRBD2
abundance: .
j_gene: TRBJ2-4
v_gene: TRBV29-1
CDR3nt: TGCAGCGTGATAGCGGGATACCCCAAAAACATTCAGTACTTC
CDR3aa: CSVIAGYPKNIQYF

d_gene: TRBD1
abundance: .
j_gene: TRBJ2-7
v_gene: TRBV12-5
CDR3nt: TGTGCTAGTGGTTTGGGCACCGGGACAGGGGGACACGAGCAGTACTTC
CDR3aa: CASGLGTGTGGHEQYF

d_gene: TRBD1
abundance: .
j_gene: TRBJ2-5
v_gene: TRBV29-1
CDR3nt: TGCAGCGTTGAATTCGTACAGGGGGTCGGTCCCGAGACCCAGTACTTC
CDR3aa: CSVEFVQGVGPETQYF

d_gene: .
abundance: .
j_gene: TRBJ1-4
v_gene: TRBV11-3
CDR3nt: TGTGCCAGCAGCTTACAGGAGGGAACTAATGAAAAACTGTTTTTT
CDR3aa: CASSLQEGTNEKLFF

d_gene: .
abundance: few
j_gene: TRBJ1-3
v_gene: TRBV23-1
CDR3nt: TGCGCCAGCAGCTTGGGTTCTGGAAACACCATATATTTT
CDR3aa: CASSLGSGNTIYF

d_gene: .
abundance: few
j_gene: TRBJ1-6
v_gene: TRBV11-1
CDR3nt: TGTGCCAGCAGCCCCAGAGACAGAGCTAATTCACCCCTCCACTTT
CDR3aa: CASSPRDRANSPLHF

d_gene: TRBD1
abundance: .
j_gene: TRBJ1-2
v_gene: TRBV19
CDR3nt: TGTGCCAGTAGTAGGGACAGGGGCCCTGGAGGATATGGCTACACCTTC
CDR3aa: CASSRDRGPGGYGYTF

d_gene: TRBD1
abundance: .
j_gene: TRBJ2-7
v_gene: TRBV6-8
CDR3nt: TGTGCCAGCAGTTACCCCAAGGGACAGGGGGCTTGGTACGAGCAGTACTTC
CDR3aa: CASSYPKGQGAWYEQYF

d_gene: .
abundance: few
j_gene: TRBJ2-1
v_gene: TRBV23-1
CDR3nt: TGCGCCAGCAGCCAAGATAGGTTAGGTGAGCAGTTCTTC
CDR3aa: CASSQDRLGEQFF

d_gene: .
abundance: .
j_gene: TRBJ2-1
v_gene: TRBV18
CDR3nt: TGTGCCAGCTCCCTTTGGAAGGGGGGTAGCGATGAGCAGTTCTTC
CDR3aa: CASSLWKGGSDEQFF

d_gene: .
abundance: .
j_gene: TRBJ2-2
v_gene: TRBV14
CDR3nt: TGTGCCAGCAGCCAGCGGAGGGGTATCGGGAACACCGGGGAGCTGTTTTTT
CDR3aa: CASSQRRGIGNTGELFF

d_gene: .
abundance: few
j_gene: TRBJ1-5
v_gene: TRBV7-5
CDR3nt: TGTGCCAGCAGCTTAGAAAGGGCGGTACAGGGGTCGGGCAATCAGCCCCAGCATTTT
CDR3aa: CASSLERAVQGSGNQPQHF

d_gene: .
abundance: .
j_gene: TRBJ1-2
v_gene: TRBV19
CDR3nt: TGTGCCAGTAGCCAGGGACGGCACTCGAACTATGGCTACACCTTC
CDR3aa: CASSQGRHSNYGYTF